This T cell receptor beta chain is drawn from a study of cytomegalovirus exposure and HLA in healthy donors. Study observations and caveats: Information on immune exposure was restricted to one variable (CMV serostatus). A list of approximately 160 TCR beta chains associated with cytomegalovirus was given. Within an earlier analysis, most TCR beta V segments proved productive either about 90% or about 30% of the time.

PCR was performed using 60 Vbeta and 13 Jbeta primers. Some clones are missing from TCRdb's copy, which holds only in-frame ones; the method was immunoSEQ multiplex PCR. The table for this sample gives approximately 58,000 clones. In regard to this clone: Its antigen is undetermined.

The specimen was PBMCs. The sequence was collected from a woman aged 50 to 65 in good health and CMV-seropositive.

CDR3 sequence reads: CATGTGGRREQYF. The CDR3 nucleotides read TGTGCCACCGGGACAGGCGGTCGTCGGGAGCAGTACTTC. J is TRBJ2-7 and V is TRBV28, with TRBD1 identical over 8 bases. The V gene end was trimmed by 10 bases and the J gene end by 7 bases; junction bases not matched to a gene: 12. This CDR3 is 13 amino acids long. The germline CDR1 and CDR2 sequences are MDHEN and SYDVKM.